This T cell receptor (beta chain) was identified during a study of CD8 T cells in ankylosing spondylitis. General study results and limits: Characteristic, it appeared, of ankylosing spondylitis blood was a TCR beta motif of eight or nine highly homologous variants. Matched ankylosing spondylitis synovial fluid reportedly contained a significantly enriched population of disease-linked clones. There were earlier reports of some motif variants in reactive arthritis synovial fluid and blood.

A few counts support this clonotype. What it recognizes is unknown. Libraries for TCR beta were made by quantitative 5'-RACE with molecular barcodes. A single record per CDR3 protein comes from TCRdb applying MiXCR to the 5' RACE reads. The table includes 670,000 or so distinct CDR3 sequences, 15% to 20% detected once. The CDR3 loop spans 16 amino acids. Per the germline V gene, CDR1 is SGHRS and CDR2 is YFSETQ. Trimming cost V 0 bases and J 4 bases, with 17 bases left between them. This TCR was recovered from a male donor with ankylosing spondylitis. The specimen sequenced was blood, either unsorted or a sorted T cell fraction (not recorded which). The rearrangement joins TRBV5-1 to TRBJ2-7, with a possible D match to TRBD1 (6 bases). CDR3 region: CASSLGGPPGTYEQYF. CDR3 in DNA: TGCGCCAGCAGCTTGGGGGGACCGCCAGGGACATACGAGCAGTACTTC.